A selection of T cell receptor beta chains follows, all from one sample in a study of T cell changes during pregnancy in multiple sclerosis. Libraries were prepared by immunoSEQ multiplex PCR; TCRdb keeps only in-frame clonotypes and omits some of them. The top ten clones hold roughly 5.4% of a sample with more than 7,500 clones, over 80% of them seen once. The sample consisted of CD8+ T cells from peripheral blood mononuclear cells, taken in the first trimester of pregnancy. Source of these receptors: a female donor in good health, enrolled as a control in a pregnancy study. Both conserved end residues are part of each CDR3. The D gene is left open where the match is weak. A row's size may be missing; if present it is once, few, many or a size class.

v_call: TRBV5-1
clone_size: NA
d_call: TRBD1
j_call: TRBJ2-7
cdr3_nt: TGCGCCAGCAGCTTAGGACAGGGGGCCTCCTACGAGCAGTACTTC
cdr3_aa: CASSLGQGASYEQYF

v_call: TRBV7-6
clone_size: NA
d_call: NA
j_call: TRBJ2-1
cdr3_nt: TGTGCCAGCAGCGCCGTTAAGGGGATCTACAATGAGCAGTTCTTC
cdr3_aa: CASSAVKGIYNEQFF

v_call: TRBV13
clone_size: NA
d_call: TRBD2
j_call: TRBJ2-3
cdr3_nt: TGTGCCAGCAGCCCTCTGGGCGGGAGAAGGATCGGGACAGATACGCAGTATTTT
cdr3_aa: CASSPLGGRRIGTDTQYF

v_call: TRBV6-4
clone_size: NA
d_call: TRBD2
j_call: TRBJ2-2
cdr3_nt: TGTGCCAGCAGTGAGCGGGGGGGCACCGGGGAGCTGTTTTTT
cdr3_aa: CASSERGGTGELFF

v_call: TRBV7-6
clone_size: NA
d_call: TRBD2
j_call: TRBJ2-1
cdr3_nt: TGTGCCAGCAGCTTAGTCGGAGGGAGGGCCATCGATCATGAGCAGTTCTTC
cdr3_aa: CASSLVGGRAIDHEQFF

v_call: TRBV27
clone_size: NA
d_call: TRBD1
j_call: TRBJ1-4
cdr3_nt: TGTGCCAGCAGTCCGGGACAGGGTGCGGTGACTAATGAAAAACTGTTTTTT
cdr3_aa: CASSPGQGAVTNEKLFF

v_call: TRBV6-1
clone_size: NA
d_call: NA
j_call: TRBJ2-3
cdr3_nt: TGTGCCAGCAGTGAAACGATCAGGGGTTCAGGTTCAGATACGCAGTATTTT
cdr3_aa: CASSETIRGSGSDTQYF

v_call: TRBV6-1
clone_size: NA
d_call: NA
j_call: TRBJ2-3
cdr3_nt: TGTGCCAGCAGTGAAGGGCTAGAAACAGATACGCAGTATTTT
cdr3_aa: CASSEGLETDTQYF

v_call: TRBV27
clone_size: NA
d_call: TRBD1
j_call: TRBJ2-3
cdr3_nt: TGTGCCAGCAGTTTTTACAGGGGCGATACGCAGTATTTT
cdr3_aa: CASSFYRGDTQYF

v_call: TRBV28
clone_size: NA
d_call: TRBD1
j_call: TRBJ2-7
cdr3_nt: TGTGCCAGCAGGGGACAGGGCCTGACCTACGAGCAGTACTTC
cdr3_aa: CASRGQGLTYEQYF

v_call: TRBV27
clone_size: NA
d_call: TRBD1
j_call: TRBJ2-3
cdr3_nt: TGTGCCAGCAGTCCCTGGGACAGGGCTAGGTCGGCAGATACGCAGTATTTT
cdr3_aa: CASSPWDRARSADTQYF

v_call: TRBV6-5
clone_size: NA
d_call: TRBD2
j_call: TRBJ2-7
cdr3_nt: TGTGCCAGCACCCTACTAGCGGGAGTTGGTTACGAGCAGTACTTC
cdr3_aa: CASTLLAGVGYEQYF

v_call: TRBV29-1
clone_size: NA
d_call: TRBD2
j_call: TRBJ2-5
cdr3_nt: TGCAGCGTTGAGTTGGGGAGGGGAGAGACCCAGTACTTC
cdr3_aa: CSVELGRGETQYF

v_call: TRBV27
clone_size: NA
d_call: NA
j_call: TRBJ2-7
cdr3_nt: TGTGCCAGCAGTGAGGGGGAGGGCTACGAGCAGTACTTC
cdr3_aa: CASSEGEGYEQYF

v_call: TRBV30
clone_size: NA
d_call: NA
j_call: TRBJ2-7
cdr3_nt: TGTGCCTGGAGTATGGGCAACACCTACGAGCAGTACTTC
cdr3_aa: CAWSMGNTYEQYF

v_call: TRBV15
clone_size: NA
d_call: NA
j_call: TRBJ2-1
cdr3_nt: TGTGCCACCAGCAGAGTTGACAGGGAGGATGAGCAGTTCTTC
cdr3_aa: CATSRVDREDEQFF

v_call: TRBV9
clone_size: NA
d_call: NA
j_call: TRBJ1-1
cdr3_nt: TGTGCCAGCAGCGTAGAGAGAGAGAACACTGAAGCTTTCTTT
cdr3_aa: CASSVERENTEAFF

v_call: TRBV9
clone_size: NA
d_call: NA
j_call: TRBJ1-2
cdr3_nt: TGTGCCAGCAGCGTAGATGTCTCTTTAAACTATGGCTACACCTTC
cdr3_aa: CASSVDVSLNYGYTF

v_call: TRBV5-6
clone_size: once
d_call: NA
j_call: TRBJ1-2
cdr3_nt: TGTGCCAGCAGCGTAGATGACAGGTTCTATGGCTACACCTTC
cdr3_aa: CASSVDDRFYGYTF

v_call: TRBV6-6
clone_size: few
d_call: TRBD1
j_call: TRBJ2-5
cdr3_nt: TGTGCCAGCAGTCTTACAGGGGTTCCAGAGACCCAGTACTTC
cdr3_aa: CASSLTGVPETQYF

v_call: TRBV7-9
clone_size: NA
d_call: NA
j_call: TRBJ1-6
cdr3_nt: TGTGCCAGCAGCTCAACCGGGACATATTATAATTCACCCCTCCACTTT
cdr3_aa: CASSSTGTYYNSPLHF

v_call: TRBV7-8
clone_size: NA
d_call: TRBD2
j_call: TRBJ2-1
cdr3_nt: TGTGCCAGCAGCCCTACGGCGGCTAGCGGGCAATTAAGCTCCTACAATGAGCAGTTCTTC
cdr3_aa: CASSPTAASGQLSSYNEQFF

v_call: TRBV6-4
clone_size: NA
d_call: TRBD2
j_call: TRBJ2-1
cdr3_nt: TGTGCCAGCAGTGAGACTAGCGGGACTCTCCATGAGCAGTTCTTC
cdr3_aa: CASSETSGTLHEQFF

v_call: TRBV7-6
clone_size: NA
d_call: TRBD2
j_call: TRBJ2-7
cdr3_nt: TGTGCCAGCAGCCAGGGGACTAGCGACGACTCCTACGAGCAGTACTTC
cdr3_aa: CASSQGTSDDSYEQYF

v_call: TRBV13
clone_size: NA
d_call: TRBD1
j_call: TRBJ1-2
cdr3_nt: TGTGCCACCGCGGCGGGACAGGGGGCGGATGGCTACACCTTC
cdr3_aa: CATAAGQGADGYTF

v_call: TRBV27
clone_size: NA
d_call: NA
j_call: TRBJ2-1
cdr3_nt: TGTGCCAGCAGTTATGGAGGTGCGAGCAATGAGCAGTTCTTC
cdr3_aa: CASSYGGASNEQFF

v_call: TRBV6-6
clone_size: NA
d_call: NA
j_call: TRBJ1-4
cdr3_nt: TGTGCCAGCAGTTACTCGCACGCTGCTCCACACGTGTTTTTT
cdr3_aa: CASSYSHAAPHVFF

v_call: TRBV6-4
clone_size: NA
d_call: TRBD2
j_call: TRBJ2-1
cdr3_nt: TGTGCCAGCAGTGACCAAGCGGGGGGGCCCAATGAGCAGTTCTTC
cdr3_aa: CASSDQAGGPNEQFF

v_call: TRBV28
clone_size: NA
d_call: TRBD2
j_call: TRBJ2-7
cdr3_nt: TGTGCCAGCAGTCGGGTCCGAGGAGCGGGAGGGCGAATAAACGAGCAGTACTTC
cdr3_aa: CASSRVRGAGGRINEQYF

v_call: TRBV6-1
clone_size: NA
d_call: NA
j_call: TRBJ2-7
cdr3_nt: TGTGCCAGCAGTGAAGGGGCTCTGGGTGTGTACGAGCAGTACTTC
cdr3_aa: CASSEGALGVYEQYF

v_call: TRBV6-1
clone_size: NA
d_call: NA
j_call: TRBJ2-2
cdr3_nt: TGTGCCAGCAGTGACACGGACACCGGGGAGCTGTTTTTT
cdr3_aa: CASSDTDTGELFF

v_call: TRBV30
clone_size: NA
d_call: TRBD1
j_call: TRBJ1-2
cdr3_nt: TGTGCCTGGAGTGCCGGGACAGGGGATGGCTACACCTTC
cdr3_aa: CAWSAGTGDGYTF

v_call: TRBV4-3
clone_size: NA
d_call: NA
j_call: TRBJ2-7
cdr3_nt: TGCGCCAGCAGCCAAGACTCTGCCCCCTACTACGAGCAGTACTTC
cdr3_aa: CASSQDSAPYYEQYF

v_call: TRBV7-2
clone_size: few
d_call: TRBD2
j_call: TRBJ2-5
cdr3_nt: TGTGCCACCACTACGTCGGGAGGATCCCAAGTTCCCCAGTACTTC
cdr3_aa: CATTTSGGSQVPQYF

v_call: TRBV12-5
clone_size: NA
d_call: NA
j_call: TRBJ1-5
cdr3_nt: TGTGCTAGTGGTCTCCCCGGCAGGGATATCCAGCCCCAGCATTTT
cdr3_aa: CASGLPGRDIQPQHF

v_call: TRBV5-5
clone_size: NA
d_call: TRBD1
j_call: TRBJ1-5
cdr3_nt: TGTGCCAGCAGCTTGGGGACAGGGGTTAATAGCAATCAGCCCCAGCATTTT
cdr3_aa: CASSLGTGVNSNQPQHF

v_call: TRBV14
clone_size: NA
d_call: NA
j_call: TRBJ2-3
cdr3_nt: TGTGCCAGCAGCCAGCAGCCCGGGACTCCCACTGATACGCAGTATTTT
cdr3_aa: CASSQQPGTPTDTQYF

v_call: TRBV4-2
clone_size: NA
d_call: NA
j_call: TRBJ2-1
cdr3_nt: TGTGCCAGCAGCCAAGATCCGGGGGAGCTATCTTATGAGCAGTTCTTC
cdr3_aa: CASSQDPGELSYEQFF

v_call: TRBV10-2
clone_size: NA
d_call: NA
j_call: TRBJ2-2
cdr3_nt: TGCGCCAGCAGACACGGACTTAACACCGGGGAGCTGTTTTTT
cdr3_aa: CASRHGLNTGELFF

v_call: TRBV4-2
clone_size: once
d_call: TRBD2
j_call: TRBJ2-3
cdr3_nt: TGTGCCAGCAGCCAAGGGACTAGCGGGGGGGCAGATACGCAGTATTTT
cdr3_aa: CASSQGTSGGADTQYF